In its sample, the clone carrying this TCR beta chain was seen once. CDR1 is LGHNA and CDR2 is YNFKEQ in the germline V gene. V was pared by 4 bases and J by 2 bases, with 12 bases between. The CDR3 totals 14 residues. Negative isolation was used for CD8+ and CD4+ T cells and FACS enrichment for TEMRA cells. This sample was included in a study of CD8 T cells in Susac syndrome. After extraction with the RNeasy kit, about 0.45 to 1 ug of the RNA was reverse transcribed using random hexamers. TCRdb reprocessed the immunoSEQ multiplex PCR reads via MiXCR and lists one record per CDR3 protein. The data contain approximately 170,000 distinct CDR3 sequences, 93% of them singletons.

The sample was CD4+ T cells from PBMCs. The clonotype was recovered from a human donor in good health. The genes are TRBV4-2 and TRBJ2-7, with D possibly matching TRBD2 (6 bases). The CDR3 reads CASSPSREPYEQYF. The CDR3 nucleotides are TGTGCCAGCAGCCCTTCCCGGGAGCCCTACGAGCAGTACTTC.